Each of the 25 T cell receptor beta chains below was sequenced from the same sample in a study of Ad26.COV2.S vaccination and SARS-CoV-2 variants. This table comes from immunoSEQ multiplex PCR, and its TCRdb copy is limited to in-frame clones, with some not included. The sample lists a few hundred thousand clones, 90% occurring once. Regarding treatment: around 19 received Ad26.COV2.S at low or high dose, single or two shots; about five received placebo; per-sample allocation not given. Samples came from day 63 after the first vaccine or placebo injection. This specimen consisted of peripheral blood, obtained in a trial of Ad26.COV2.S vaccine versus placebo. Receptors originate from a person aged 18 to 59 who received the Ad26.COV2.S COVID-19 vaccine or a placebo.

J is TRBJ2-7 and V is TRBV11-2; D gene ambiguous. CDR3 length: 13 residues. Germline V lookup: CDR1 SGHAT, CDR2 FQNNGV. Trimming cost V 1 base and J 4 bases, with 8 bases left between them. In DNA, the CDR3 is TGTGCCAGCAGCTTAGGGTCGGTTTACGAGCAGTACTTC. It translates to CASSLGSVYEQYF.

The chain carries TRBV28 and TRBJ2-1, with 7 nucleotides matching TRBD2. CDR1 MDHEN and CDR2 SYDVKM come from the germline V gene. The V and J ends lost 2 bases and 5 bases, in that order; junction bases with no gene match: 6. This CDR3 contains 15 residues. The CDR3 spells CASSLRLAANNEQFF. In DNA form, the CDR3 reads TGTGCCAGCAGTTTAAGGCTAGCGGCAAACAATGAGCAGTTCTTC.

V usage is TRBV28 and J usage is TRBJ2-7; the match to TRBD2 covers 12 bases. This CDR3 comprises 14 residues. V lost 7 bases and J lost 5; bases outside the gene matches: 6. The V gene's germline CDR1 is MDHEN and CDR2 SYDVKM. CDR3 sequence: CASTRLAGEDEQYF. In nucleotides, the CDR3 is TGTGCCAGCACCCGACTAGCGGGAGAGGACGAGCAGTACTTC.

The rearrangement uses TRBV2 and TRBJ2-5, with TRBD2 matching over 9 bases. This CDR3 is built from 18 residues. Germline assignment: CDR1 SNHLY and CDR2 FYNNEI. Trimming at V came to 4 bases and at J to 1 base, leaving 13 bases not matched to a gene. This CDR3 is CASSGGLGPSGIQETQYF. The CDR3 DNA is TGTGCCAGCAGTGGGGGGCTTGGACCTAGCGGGATCCAAGAGACCCAGTACTTC. The complete variable domain, with remaining parts taken from reference TRBV2 and TRBJ2-5, reads EPEVTQTPSHQVTQMGQEVILRCVPISNHLYFYWYRQILGQKVEFLVSFYNNEISEKSEIFDDQFSVERPDGSNFTLKIRSTKLEDSAMYFCASSGGLGPSGIQETQYFGPGTRLLVL.

This clone has just one count. CDR3 nucleotides: TGTGCCAGCAGAGGGCCCCTTTTAGCGGCCGCCTACGAGCAGTACTTC. The encoded protein is CASRGPLLAAAYEQYF. The chain has TRBV28 and TRBJ2-7; tentative D call: TRBD2 (6 bases). V was pared by 6 bases and J by 2 bases, with 20 bases between. CDR1 MDHEN and CDR2 SYDVKM come from the germline V gene. The CDR3 has 16 amino acids.

Comment on this clone: This same CDR3 is encoded by further DNA sequences in the sample. V is TRBV19 and J is TRBJ1-1; D call uncertain. V was cut by 1 base and J by 0 bases, with 6 bases left in between. CDR1 LNHDA and CDR2 SQIVND come from the germline V gene (reference sequence). CDR3 size: 14 residues. The CDR3 here is CASSIGVLNTEAFF. The CDR3 nucleotides are TGTGCCAGTAGTATAGGGGTCCTGAACACTGAAGCTTTCTTT.

J is TRBJ1-4 and V is TRBV5-1; 7 bases agree with TRBD1. V lost 4 bases and J lost 0; bases outside the gene matches: 6. CDR1 is SGHRS, CDR2 YFSETQ, per germline. This CDR3 is 16 amino acids long. The CDR3 region is CASSNRQGATNEKLFF. In DNA form, the CDR3 reads TGCGCCAGCAGCAATAGACAGGGTGCAACTAATGAAAAACTGTTTTTT.

V gene TRBV28 combines with J gene TRBJ1-1; D is possibly TRBD1 (6 bases). The germline V gene encodes CDR1 MDHEN and CDR2 SYDVKM. The CDR3 is made up of 17 amino acids. V was cut by 6 bases and J by 4 bases, with 24 bases left in between. The CDR3 nucleotides are TGTGCCAGCAGACCTACTTGGGGGGGGGCTGGGGGCACTGAAGCTTTCTTT. Translated, it gives CASRPTWGGAGGTEAFF.

This sequence joins TRBV11-3 and TRBJ2-7; TRBD1 aligns across 10 bases. CDR1 SGHNT and CDR2 YENEEA come from the germline V gene. The CDR3 runs 16 residues. V trimming: 3 bases; J trimming: 1 base; junction bases outside the gene matches: 6. CDR3: CASSLLGTGDSYEQYF. The CDR3 DNA sequence: TGTGCCAGCAGCTTGTTGGGGACAGGGGATTCCTACGAGCAGTACTTC. The complete variable domain, with remaining parts taken from reference TRBV11-3 and TRBJ2-7, reads EAGVVQSPRYKIIEKKQPVAFWCNPISGHNTLYWYLQNLGQGPELLIRYENEEAVDDSQLPKDRFSAERLKGVDSTLKIQPAELGDSAVYLCASSLLGTGDSYEQYFGPGTRLTVT.

This clone is a singleton in its sample. V gene TRBV30 combines with J gene TRBJ1-1; possibly TRBD1 for D (5 bases). V was cut by 4 bases and J by 4 bases, with 13 bases left in between. CDR1 GTSNPN and CDR2 SVGIG come from the germline V gene (reference sequence). This CDR3 contains 13 residues. For the CDR3, the DNA is TGTGCCTGGACCATAGGGGCTGGCACTGAAGCTTTCTTT. Protein sequence: CAWTIGAGTEAFF.

This chain connects TRBV5-1 to TRBJ1-4, with D hard to call. Per the germline V gene, CDR1 is SGHRS and CDR2 is YFSETQ. This CDR3 spans 14 amino acids. Trimming removed 2 bases at V and 0 bases at J, with 5 bases between. The CDR3 nucleotides are TGCGCCAGCAGCTTCGGGACAACTAATGAAAAACTGTTTTTT. Translated: CASSFGTTNEKLFF.

The rearrangement links TRBV13 to TRBJ2-3; either TRBD1 or TRBD2 may supply D (5 bases each). The CDR3 spans 15 residues. Germline V gene sequence: CDR1 PRHDT, CDR2 FYEKMQ (reference sequence). V dropped 7 bases and J dropped 5 bases, with 19 bases sitting between them. The DNA of the CDR3 is TGTGCCAGCACCAATGTCATGGCAGGGAGAGATACGCAGTATTTT. Translation: CASTNVMAGRDTQYF.

The rearrangement joins TRBV24-1 to TRBJ2-1, with D perhaps TRBD1 (5 bases). V lost 9 bases and J lost 1, with 6 bases in between. The CDR3 sequence is 12 residues long. Germline V gene lookup returns CDR1 KGHDR and CDR2 SFDVKD. The CDR3 loop is CATQGSYNEQFF. CDR3 in DNA: TGTGCCACCCAGGGATCCTACAATGAGCAGTTCTTC.

This clone came up once. The gene calls are TRBV11-2 and TRBJ2-2, with 7 bases that match TRBD2. CDR1 and CDR2 from the germline V gene are SGHAT and FQNNGV. The length of the CDR3 is 15 residues. After removal of 3 bases from V and 5 bases from J, the junction contained 6 bases not matched to a gene. The CDR3 DNA is TGTGCCAGCAGCTTCCTAGCGGATAGTACCGGGGAGCTGTTTTTT. Translation: CASSFLADSTGELFF. Supplemented by reference TRBV11-2 and TRBJ2-2, the full variable domain reads EAGVAQSPRYKIIEKRQSVAFWCNPISGHATLYWYQQILGQGPKLLIQFQNNGVVDDSQLPKDRFSAERLKGVDSTLKIQPAKLEDSAVYLCASSFLADSTGELFFGEGSRLTVL.

This clone was picked up a small number of times. V and J are TRBV6-5 and TRBJ1-2; D remains ambiguous. The V gene's germline CDR1 is MNHEY and CDR2 SVGAGI. V lost 6 bases and J 2 bases, leaving 13 bases between the germline ends. The CDR3 length is 14 residues. CDR3 amino acids: CASSQYAGNYGYTF. The CDR3 DNA is TGTGCCAGCAGCCAATATGCGGGAAACTATGGCTACACCTTC.

The genes are TRBV19 and TRBJ2-2, with TRBD1 matching 7 bases. V lost 7 bases and J lost 2; bases outside the gene matches: 19. This CDR3 comprises 19 residues. Per germline, CDR1 LNHDA and CDR2 SQIVND (reference sequence). The CDR3 sequence is CASIGFRTTNRGNTGELFF. The CDR3 DNA sequence: TGTGCCAGTATCGGGTTTCGGACGACCAACAGGGGTAACACCGGGGAGCTGTTTTTT.

The count of this clone is one. V and J are TRBV24-1 and TRBJ2-1; D uncertain. The CDR3 runs 15 residues. From germline, CDR1 is KGHDR and CDR2 SFDVKD. Trimming cost V 0 bases and J 4 bases, with 9 bases left between them. The CDR3 nucleotides read TGTGCCACCAGTGATTTGGGGATCGGTTACAATGAGCAGTTCTTC. This sequence encodes CATSDLGIGYNEQFF.

The chain employs TRBV9 and TRBJ2-1; TRBD1 aligns across 10 bases. The CDR3 has 16 amino acids. The germline V gene encodes CDR1 SGDLS and CDR2 YYNGEE. J gave up 3 bases and V 0 bases, and 3 bases lay outside the gene matches. The CDR3 is CASSVDGTGVYNEQFF. CDR3 bases: TGTGCCAGCAGCGTAGACGGGACAGGGGTCTACAATGAGCAGTTCTTC.

The chain joins TRBV11-2 to TRBJ1-3, with a possible D match to TRBD1 (6 bases). The CDR3 length is 19 residues. The ends were cut back, 1 base at V and 0 bases at J, with 19 bases in the middle. The V gene's germline CDR1 is SGHAT and CDR2 FQNNGV. The CDR3 region is CASSLGGSTGGRSGNTIYF. The CDR3 DNA is TGTGCCAGCAGCTTAGGGGGATCGACAGGCGGACGCTCTGGAAACACCATATATTTT.

In DNA, the CDR3 is TGTGCCAGCAGTGACTCAGCGGGAGCCTACAATGAGCAGTTCTTC. It yields the protein CASSDSAGAYNEQFF. The chain carries TRBV6-4 and TRBJ2-1; 8 bases are a match to TRBD2. The germline V gene has CDR1 MRHNA and CDR2 SNTAGT. J lost 2 bases, V lost 0 bases, and 0 bases had no gene match. This CDR3 has 15 amino acids.

The V and J genes are TRBV28 and TRBJ2-2; TRBD2 matches 12 bases. CDR1 and CDR2 (germline): MDHEN, SYDVKM. The CDR3 loop spans 15 amino acids. Trimming took 6 bases from V and 7 from J; bases not matched to a gene: 6. As DNA, the CDR3 is TGTGCCAGCAGAACGACTAGCGGGAGCGGCGGGGAGCTGTTTTTT. Translating it yields CASRTTSGSGGELFF. The full variable domain, rest sourced from reference TRBV28 and TRBJ2-2, is DVKVTQSSRYLVKRTGEKVFLECVQDMDHENMFWYRQDPGLGLRLIYFSYDVKMKEKGDIPEGYSVSREKKERFSLILESASTNQTSMYLCASRTTSGSGGELFFGEGSRLTVL.

This clone was picked up one time. This sequence joins TRBV24-1 and TRBJ2-5, with 12 bases that match TRBD2. V lost 2 bases, J lost 4 bases, and 1 base stayed unmatched. The CDR3 loop spans 15 amino acids. The V gene's germline CDR1 is KGHDR and CDR2 SFDVKD. CDR3 nucleotide sequence: TGTGCCACCAGTGATTCGGGACTAGCGGGAGAGACCCAGTACTTC. Amino acids: CATSDSGLAGETQYF.

The chain employs TRBV4-3 and TRBJ2-3; possible D gene TRBD2, 6 bases. The CDR3 is 14 amino acids. V shed 3 bases and J shed 4 bases, with 11 bases lying between them. Germline CDR1 and CDR2: LGHNA and YSLEER. CDR3 loop: CASSQGGTPDTQYF. The CDR3 region has the DNA TGCGCCAGCAGCCAGGGCGGGACCCCAGATACGCAGTATTTT.

The chain employs TRBV2 and TRBJ2-1; TRBD2 matches 11 bases. The CDR3 has 14 residues. The V gene's germline CDR1 is SNHLY and CDR2 FYNNEI. The V segment lost 4 bases and the J segment 7 bases; nucleotides outside the gene matches: 3. The CDR3 DNA follows: TGTGCCAGCAGTGCGTTAGCGGGAGGGAATGAGCAGTTCTTC. Protein: CASSALAGGNEQFF.

This rearrangement joins TRBV14 to TRBJ2-1; TRBD2 matches 7 bases. Trimming took 1 base from V and 6 from J; bases not matched to a gene: 18. The germline gives CDR1 SGHDN, CDR2 FVKESK. The CDR3 contains 19 residues. This CDR3 is CASSQGGLNSGLLFNEQFF. The CDR3 DNA is TGTGCCAGCAGCCAAGGAGGCCTAAATAGCGGGTTGTTGTTCAATGAGCAGTTCTTC.